This T cell receptor beta chain comes out of a study of T-cell reconstitution after alpha-beta-depleted transplantation in children. General study findings and limits: Surviving recipient T cells and intrathymic progenitors accounted for some patients' high TCRbeta diversity at day 60. A year post-transplant, T-cell counts and diversity derived mostly from newly produced T cells.

The TCRbeta library was prepared with unique molecular identifiers. One entry per CDR3 protein results from TCRdb running MiXCR on the PCR reads. The sample lists roughly 340,000 distinct CDR3 sequences, around 16% occurring once. This clonotype was seen many times. Its matching antigen is unknown. This receptor was identified in a male patient aged 2 to 10 who had a stem cell transplant for acute lymphoblastic leukemia, so the T cells may come from the graft donor. The sample in question was PBMCs, mostly from graft donor cells, obtained 360 days after TCRalphabeta/CD19-depleted stem cell transplant.

The CDR3 bases are TGTGCCAGCAGTTCACAATCAGGGGGGATGCGCACAGATACGCAGTATTTT. Translated: CASSSQSGGMRTDTQYF. The rearrangement links TRBV12-3 or TRBV12-4 to TRBJ2-3; perhaps TRBD1 as D (7 bases). Trimming cost V 4 bases and J 1 base, with 18 bases left between them. This CDR3 is built from 17 residues.